The TCR beta chain described here comes from a study of OX40 agonist ivuxolimab in advanced cancers. Trimming cost V 1 base and J 5 bases, with 14 bases left between them. The CDR3 is 15 amino acids. Germline CDR1 reads LNHNV; CDR2 reads YYDKDF (reference sequence). TCRdb's copy holds only in-frame clones and misses some; the assay was immunoSEQ multiplex PCR. The data contain fewer than 20,000 clones, about 70% of them singletons. The timepoints at which blood was sampled were baseline, cycle 4 day 1, and cycle 7 day 1. The chain joins TRBV15 to TRBJ2-5; D is undetermined. The clonotype originates from an adult with an advanced solid tumor such as melanoma, head and neck, liver or kidney cancer. The sequenced sample was CD4+ or CD8+ T cells sorted from blood, obtained in a trial of the OX40 agonist ivuxolimab. The CDR3 nucleotides read TGTGCCACCAGCAGAGGCAGTACCCAAACGGAGACCCAGTACTTC. As protein: CATSRGSTQTETQYF.